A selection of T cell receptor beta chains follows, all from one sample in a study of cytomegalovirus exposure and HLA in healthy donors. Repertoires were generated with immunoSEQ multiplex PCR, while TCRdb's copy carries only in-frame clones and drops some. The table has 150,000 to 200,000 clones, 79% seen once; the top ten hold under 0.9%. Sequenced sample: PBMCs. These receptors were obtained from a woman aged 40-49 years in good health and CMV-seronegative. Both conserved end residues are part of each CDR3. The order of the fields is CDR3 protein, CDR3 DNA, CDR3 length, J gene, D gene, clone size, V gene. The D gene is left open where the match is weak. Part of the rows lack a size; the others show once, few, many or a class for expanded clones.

CDR3 protein: CASSQDTGDTQYF; CDR3 DNA: TGCGCCAGCAGCCAAGATACAGGGGATACGCAGTATTTT; CDR3 length: 13; J gene: TRBJ2-3; D gene: NA; clone size: NA; V gene: TRBV4-1
CDR3 protein: CASSRQAGGPTDTQYF; CDR3 DNA: TGTGCCAGCAGCCGCCAGGCAGGGGGGCCCACAGATACGCAGTATTTT; CDR3 length: 16; J gene: TRBJ2-3; D gene: NA; clone size: NA; V gene: TRBV14
CDR3 protein: CASSSQGYGYTF; CDR3 DNA: TGCGCCAGCAGCTCACAGGGTTATGGCTACACCTTC; CDR3 length: 12; J gene: TRBJ1-2; D gene: NA; clone size: once; V gene: TRBV5-1
CDR3 protein: CASSLERGKYEQYF; CDR3 DNA: TGTGCCAGCAGCCTAGAGCGGGGAAAATACGAGCAGTACTTC; CDR3 length: 14; J gene: TRBJ2-7; D gene: TRBD2; clone size: few; V gene: TRBV7-2
CDR3 protein: CASSLLMTGPRQAFF; CDR3 DNA: TGTGCCAGCAGCCTCCTGATGACAGGCCCCCGGCAAGCTTTCTTT; CDR3 length: 15; J gene: TRBJ1-1; D gene: NA; clone size: NA; V gene: TRBV2
CDR3 protein: CASSGVPPREETQYF; CDR3 DNA: TGTGCCAGCAGTGGAGTCCCCCCCAGGGAAGAGACCCAGTACTTC; CDR3 length: 15; J gene: TRBJ2-5; D gene: NA; clone size: NA; V gene: TRBV25-1
CDR3 protein: CASSLGSPARSGNTIYF; CDR3 DNA: TGTGCCAGCAGCTTGGGCAGCCCGGCGAGGTCTGGAAACACCATATATTTT; CDR3 length: 17; J gene: TRBJ1-3; D gene: NA; clone size: NA; V gene: TRBV5-4
CDR3 protein: CASSWGVLQETQYF; CDR3 DNA: TGCGCCAGCAGCTGGGGGGTCCTACAAGAGACCCAGTACTTC; CDR3 length: 14; J gene: TRBJ2-5; D gene: NA; clone size: NA; V gene: TRBV5-1
CDR3 protein: CASSSGTGGNEQYF; CDR3 DNA: TGTGCCAGCAGCTCCGGGACAGGGGGCAACGAGCAGTACTTC; CDR3 length: 14; J gene: TRBJ2-7; D gene: TRBD1; clone size: NA; V gene: TRBV11-3
CDR3 protein: CATGDRGLIQYF; CDR3 DNA: TGTGCCACCGGGGACAGGGGGCTCATTCAGTACTTC; CDR3 length: 12; J gene: TRBJ2-4; D gene: TRBD1; clone size: NA; V gene: TRBV27
CDR3 protein: CASSLAMGLNNEQFF; CDR3 DNA: TGTGCCAGCAGCTTAGCGATGGGCTTGAACAATGAGCAGTTCTTC; CDR3 length: 15; J gene: TRBJ2-1; D gene: NA; clone size: NA; V gene: TRBV7-2
CDR3 protein: CAWTRATGGEQFF; CDR3 DNA: TGTGCCTGGACCAGGGCTACGGGAGGTGAGCAGTTCTTC; CDR3 length: 13; J gene: TRBJ2-1; D gene: TRBD2; clone size: NA; V gene: TRBV30
CDR3 protein: CASSLAHGGGANTQYF; CDR3 DNA: TGTGCCAGCAGCTTAGCCCATGGGGGGGGCGCAAATACGCAGTATTTT; CDR3 length: 16; J gene: TRBJ2-3; D gene: NA; clone size: NA; V gene: TRBV7-8
CDR3 protein: CASSSQGQAGGYTF; CDR3 DNA: TGCGCCAGCAGCTCACAGGGACAGGCGGGTGGCTACACCTTC; CDR3 length: 14; J gene: TRBJ1-2; D gene: TRBD1; clone size: NA; V gene: TRBV5-1
CDR3 protein: CAGNRDSSGVGNTIYF; CDR3 DNA: TGTGCCGGCAACCGGGACAGTTCAGGTGTTGGAAACACCATATATTTT; CDR3 length: 16; J gene: TRBJ1-3; D gene: TRBD1; clone size: NA; V gene: TRBV30
CDR3 protein: CASSLRTFRSEKLFF; CDR3 DNA: TGTGCCAGCAGCTTACGCACCTTCCGTAGTGAAAAACTGTTTTTT; CDR3 length: 15; J gene: TRBJ1-4; D gene: NA; clone size: few; V gene: TRBV7-9
CDR3 protein: CASSAGQGPFNEQFF; CDR3 DNA: TGTGCCAGCAGTGCGGGACAGGGTCCTTTCAATGAGCAGTTCTTC; CDR3 length: 15; J gene: TRBJ2-1; D gene: TRBD1; clone size: NA; V gene: TRBV6-4
CDR3 protein: CASSDDYTEAFF; CDR3 DNA: TGTGCCAGCAGCGACGACTACACTGAAGCTTTCTTT; CDR3 length: 12; J gene: TRBJ1-1; D gene: NA; clone size: NA; V gene: TRBV6-4
CDR3 protein: CASSFRQAKGTEAFF; CDR3 DNA: TGCGCCAGCAGCTTCCGACAGGCTAAGGGGACTGAAGCTTTCTTT; CDR3 length: 15; J gene: TRBJ1-1; D gene: NA; clone size: NA; V gene: TRBV5-1
CDR3 protein: CASSLVGQTNYGYTF; CDR3 DNA: TGTGCCAGCAGCTTGGTGGGACAGACTAACTATGGCTACACCTTC; CDR3 length: 15; J gene: TRBJ1-2; D gene: TRBD1; clone size: NA; V gene: TRBV5-5
CDR3 protein: CASSPGLAASTDTQYF; CDR3 DNA: TGTGCCAGCAGTCCTGGACTAGCGGCTAGCACAGATACGCAGTATTTT; CDR3 length: 16; J gene: TRBJ2-3; D gene: TRBD2; clone size: NA; V gene: TRBV6-4
CDR3 protein: CASSFGGGIKWTTNEKLFF; CDR3 DNA: TGTGCCAGCAGCTTCGGTGGAGGGATTAAGTGGACAACTAATGAAAAACTGTTTTTT; CDR3 length: 19; J gene: TRBJ1-4; D gene: NA; clone size: NA; V gene: TRBV7-9
CDR3 protein: CASSAMGRGETQYF; CDR3 DNA: TGTGCCAGCAGCGCGATGGGACGGGGGGAGACCCAGTACTTC; CDR3 length: 14; J gene: TRBJ2-5; D gene: NA; clone size: NA; V gene: TRBV7-9
CDR3 protein: CSARGGVSYEQYF; CDR3 DNA: TGCAGCGCGAGGGGGGGCGTATCCTACGAGCAGTACTTC; CDR3 length: 13; J gene: TRBJ2-7; D gene: NA; clone size: once; V gene: TRBV29-1
CDR3 protein: CASSSGTRLNEQFF; CDR3 DNA: TGTGCCAGCAGCTCCGGGACTAGACTCAATGAGCAGTTCTTC; CDR3 length: 14; J gene: TRBJ2-1; D gene: TRBD2; clone size: NA; V gene: TRBV13
CDR3 protein: CASSATRGGAFF; CDR3 DNA: TGTGCCAGCAGTGCCACCCGGGGGGGAGCTTTCTTT; CDR3 length: 12; J gene: TRBJ1-1; D gene: NA; clone size: NA; V gene: TRBV6-1
CDR3 protein: CASTSYRALGSPLHF; CDR3 DNA: TGTGCCAGCACCTCCTATAGAGCCCTTGGTTCACCCCTCCACTTT; CDR3 length: 15; J gene: TRBJ1-6; D gene: NA; clone size: NA; V gene: TRBV7-9
CDR3 protein: CASRPTGGSAFF; CDR3 DNA: TGTGCCAGCAGACCCACGGGGGGTTCGGCTTTCTTT; CDR3 length: 12; J gene: TRBJ1-1; D gene: NA; clone size: NA; V gene: TRBV6-1
CDR3 protein: CASSVGGGSTDTQYF; CDR3 DNA: TGTGCCAGCAGCGTAGGAGGGGGAAGCACAGATACGCAGTATTTT; CDR3 length: 15; J gene: TRBJ2-3; D gene: NA; clone size: NA; V gene: TRBV9
CDR3 protein: CASSLSGRGTDTQYF; CDR3 DNA: TGTGCCAGCAGCCTTAGCGGGAGAGGCACAGATACGCAGTATTTT; CDR3 length: 15; J gene: TRBJ2-3; D gene: TRBD2; clone size: once; V gene: TRBV7-2
CDR3 protein: CSVEGAGTHGYTF; CDR3 DNA: TGCAGCGTTGAGGGAGCCGGGACACATGGCTACACCTTC; CDR3 length: 13; J gene: TRBJ1-2; D gene: NA; clone size: NA; V gene: TRBV29-1
CDR3 protein: CASTTGLAGVGEQFF; CDR3 DNA: TGTGCCAGCACCACGGGACTAGCGGGAGTGGGTGAGCAGTTCTTC; CDR3 length: 15; J gene: TRBJ2-1; D gene: TRBD2; clone size: NA; V gene: TRBV6-5
CDR3 protein: CASRDRAGNTIYF; CDR3 DNA: TGTGCCAGCAGGGACAGGGCTGGAAACACCATATATTTT; CDR3 length: 13; J gene: TRBJ1-3; D gene: TRBD1; clone size: NA; V gene: TRBV6-1
CDR3 protein: CASSLMTDFQPQHF; CDR3 DNA: TGTGCCAGCAGCTTAATGACAGATTTTCAGCCCCAGCATTTT; CDR3 length: 14; J gene: TRBJ1-5; D gene: NA; clone size: NA; V gene: TRBV7-2
CDR3 protein: CASSLSFARSNQSQHF; CDR3 DNA: TGTGCCAGCAGCTTATCGTTTGCTCGGAGCAATCAGTCCCAGCATTTT; CDR3 length: 16; J gene: TRBJ1-5; D gene: NA; clone size: once; V gene: TRBV7-2
CDR3 protein: CASSLAAGAVGETQYF; CDR3 DNA: TGCGCCAGCAGCTTGGCGGCGGGAGCGGTAGGAGAGACCCAGTACTTC; CDR3 length: 16; J gene: TRBJ2-5; D gene: TRBD2; clone size: NA; V gene: TRBV5-1
CDR3 protein: CASSLPLSGDTQYF; CDR3 DNA: TGCGCCAGCAGCCTCCCGCTTTCAGGGGATACGCAGTATTTT; CDR3 length: 14; J gene: TRBJ2-3; D gene: NA; clone size: NA; V gene: TRBV5-1
CDR3 protein: CASSIDPGRTYQPQHF; CDR3 DNA: TGTGCCAGTAGTATAGATCCGGGGAGGACGTATCAGCCCCAGCATTTT; CDR3 length: 16; J gene: TRBJ1-5; D gene: NA; clone size: once; V gene: TRBV19
CDR3 protein: CASSPSTGVRWLIF; CDR3 DNA: TGTGCCAGCTCACCTTCTACAGGGGTCCGCTGGTTAATCTTT; CDR3 length: 14; J gene: TRBJ1-1; D gene: TRBD1; clone size: few; V gene: TRBV18
CDR3 protein: CASSLWGDSPLHF; CDR3 DNA: TGTGCCAGCAGCCTTTGGGGGGATTCACCCCTCCACTTT; CDR3 length: 13; J gene: TRBJ1-6; D gene: NA; clone size: NA; V gene: TRBV5-6
CDR3 protein: CASSLGQGPETQYF; CDR3 DNA: TGTGCCAGCAGCTTGGGGCAGGGGCCCGAAACCCAGTACTTC; CDR3 length: 14; J gene: TRBJ2-5; D gene: NA; clone size: NA; V gene: TRBV5-6
CDR3 protein: CAISETGGGTGELFF; CDR3 DNA: TGTGCCATCAGTGAGACCGGCGGGGGGACCGGGGAGCTGTTTTTT; CDR3 length: 15; J gene: TRBJ2-2; D gene: TRBD2; clone size: few; V gene: TRBV10-3
CDR3 protein: CASSSQGRKTGGTDTQYF; CDR3 DNA: TGTGCCAGCAGCTCCCAGGGGCGTAAGACAGGGGGCACAGATACGCAGTATTTT; CDR3 length: 18; J gene: TRBJ2-3; D gene: TRBD1; clone size: NA; V gene: TRBV7-3
CDR3 protein: CAWSFSAGWAYEQYF; CDR3 DNA: TGTGCCTGGAGTTTTTCGGCAGGGTGGGCGTACGAGCAGTACTTC; CDR3 length: 15; J gene: TRBJ2-7; D gene: NA; clone size: NA; V gene: TRBV30
CDR3 protein: CASSLQGIDTYEQYF; CDR3 DNA: TGCGCCAGCAGCTTACAGGGAATAGATACCTACGAGCAGTACTTC; CDR3 length: 15; J gene: TRBJ2-7; D gene: NA; clone size: NA; V gene: TRBV5-1
CDR3 protein: CASSPSDRGCEAFF; CDR3 DNA: TGTGCCAGCAGTCCTTCAGATAGGGGTTGTGAAGCTTTCTTT; CDR3 length: 14; J gene: TRBJ1-1; D gene: NA; clone size: NA; V gene: TRBV28
CDR3 protein: CASSPSAGYEQYF; CDR3 DNA: TGTGCCAGCAGCCCTTCAGCGGGCTACGAGCAGTACTTC; CDR3 length: 13; J gene: TRBJ2-7; D gene: NA; clone size: NA; V gene: TRBV7-3
CDR3 protein: CASSQSGTETYEQYF; CDR3 DNA: TGTGCCAGCAGCCAATCCGGGACAGAGACCTACGAGCAGTACTTC; CDR3 length: 15; J gene: TRBJ2-7; D gene: TRBD1; clone size: few; V gene: TRBV7-2
CDR3 protein: CASSPPGGETQYF; CDR3 DNA: TGCGCCAGCAGCCCCCCCGGGGGGGAGACCCAGTACTTC; CDR3 length: 13; J gene: TRBJ2-5; D gene: TRBD2; clone size: few; V gene: TRBV4-1
CDR3 protein: CATSTERALAYEQYF; CDR3 DNA: TGCGCCACCTCGACGGAGAGGGCCTTGGCCTACGAGCAGTACTTC; CDR3 length: 15; J gene: TRBJ2-7; D gene: NA; clone size: once; V gene: TRBV10-2
CDR3 protein: CASSFSDFYEQYF; CDR3 DNA: TGTGCCAGCAGCTTTTCGGACTTCTACGAGCAGTACTTC; CDR3 length: 13; J gene: TRBJ2-7; D gene: NA; clone size: NA; V gene: TRBV7-2
CDR3 protein: CASSLGQGAGYTF; CDR3 DNA: TGCGCCAGCAGCTTGGGGCAGGGGGCTGGCTACACCTTC; CDR3 length: 13; J gene: TRBJ1-2; D gene: TRBD1; clone size: NA; V gene: TRBV5-1
CDR3 protein: CASSRGGPAQYF; CDR3 DNA: TGTGCCAGCAGTAGGGGTGGGCCCGCGCAGTACTTC; CDR3 length: 12; J gene: TRBJ2-7; D gene: NA; clone size: NA; V gene: TRBV6-5
CDR3 protein: CASSPPLASSSYEQYF; CDR3 DNA: TGTGCCAGCAGTCCCCCCCTAGCATCCAGTTCCTACGAGCAGTACTTC; CDR3 length: 16; J gene: TRBJ2-7; D gene: NA; clone size: NA; V gene: TRBV27
CDR3 protein: CASSAGTGGDQPQHF; CDR3 DNA: TGTGCCAGCAGTGCGGGGACAGGGGGCGATCAGCCCCAGCATTTT; CDR3 length: 15; J gene: TRBJ1-5; D gene: TRBD1; clone size: NA; V gene: TRBV2
CDR3 protein: CASSRRQFSNEKLFF; CDR3 DNA: TGTGCCAGTAGCAGAAGACAGTTCTCAAATGAAAAACTGTTTTTT; CDR3 length: 15; J gene: TRBJ1-4; D gene: NA; clone size: NA; V gene: TRBV19